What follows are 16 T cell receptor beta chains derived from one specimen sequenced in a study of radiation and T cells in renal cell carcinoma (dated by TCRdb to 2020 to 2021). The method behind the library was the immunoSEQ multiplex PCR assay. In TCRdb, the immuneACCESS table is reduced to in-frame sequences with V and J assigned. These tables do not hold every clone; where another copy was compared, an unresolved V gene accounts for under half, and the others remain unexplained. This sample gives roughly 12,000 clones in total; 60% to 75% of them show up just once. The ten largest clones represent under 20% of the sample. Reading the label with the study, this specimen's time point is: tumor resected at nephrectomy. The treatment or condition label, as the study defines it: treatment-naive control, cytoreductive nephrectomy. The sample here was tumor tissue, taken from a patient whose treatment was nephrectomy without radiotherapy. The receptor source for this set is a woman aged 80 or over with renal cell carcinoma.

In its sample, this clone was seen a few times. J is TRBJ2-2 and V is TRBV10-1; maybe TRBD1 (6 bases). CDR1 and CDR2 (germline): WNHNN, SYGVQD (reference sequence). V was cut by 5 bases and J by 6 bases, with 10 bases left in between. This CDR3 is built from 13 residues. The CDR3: CASSSTGAGELFF. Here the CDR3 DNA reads TGCGCCAGCAGTTCGACAGGAGCCGGGGAGCTGTTTTTT.

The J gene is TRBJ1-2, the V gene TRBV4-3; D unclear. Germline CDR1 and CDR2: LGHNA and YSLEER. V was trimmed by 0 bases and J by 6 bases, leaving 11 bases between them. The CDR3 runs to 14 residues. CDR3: CASSQDTNGHGYTF. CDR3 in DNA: TGCGCCAGCAGCCAAGATACGAACGGCCATGGCTACACCTTC.

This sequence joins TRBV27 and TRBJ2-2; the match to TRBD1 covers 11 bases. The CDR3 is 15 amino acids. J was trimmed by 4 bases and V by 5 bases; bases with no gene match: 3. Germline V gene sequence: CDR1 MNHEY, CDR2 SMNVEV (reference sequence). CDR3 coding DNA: TGTGCCAGCAGTGCGGGGACAGGGGGCACCGGGGAGCTGTTTTTT. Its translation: CASSAGTGGTGELFF.

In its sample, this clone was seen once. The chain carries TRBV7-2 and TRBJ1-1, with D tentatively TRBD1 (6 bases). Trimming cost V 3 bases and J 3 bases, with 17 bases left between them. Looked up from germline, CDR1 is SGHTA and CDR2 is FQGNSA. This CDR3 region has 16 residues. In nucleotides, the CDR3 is TGTGCCAGCAGCTTTATCGGACAGCAATTAGACACTGAAGCTTTCTTT. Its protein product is CASSFIGQQLDTEAFF.

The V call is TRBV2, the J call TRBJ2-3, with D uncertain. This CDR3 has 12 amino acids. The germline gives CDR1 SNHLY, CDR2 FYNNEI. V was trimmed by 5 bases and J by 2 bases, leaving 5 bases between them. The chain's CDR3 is CASSRNTDTQYF. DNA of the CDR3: TGTGCCAGCAGTCGGAACACAGATACGCAGTATTTT.

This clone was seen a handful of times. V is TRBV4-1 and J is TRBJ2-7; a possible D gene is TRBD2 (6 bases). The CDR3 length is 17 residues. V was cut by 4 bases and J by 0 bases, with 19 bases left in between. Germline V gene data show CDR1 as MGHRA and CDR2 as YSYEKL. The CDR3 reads CASSPTSGSYYSYEQYF. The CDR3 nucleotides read TGCGCCAGCAGCCCTACCTCCGGGAGCTACTACTCCTACGAGCAGTACTTC.

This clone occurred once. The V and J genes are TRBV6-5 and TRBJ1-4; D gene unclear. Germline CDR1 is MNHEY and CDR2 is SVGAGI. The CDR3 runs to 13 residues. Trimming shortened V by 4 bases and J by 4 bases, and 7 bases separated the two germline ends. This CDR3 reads CASSSINNEKLFF. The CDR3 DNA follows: TGTGCCAGCAGTTCCATTAATAATGAAAAACTGTTTTTT.

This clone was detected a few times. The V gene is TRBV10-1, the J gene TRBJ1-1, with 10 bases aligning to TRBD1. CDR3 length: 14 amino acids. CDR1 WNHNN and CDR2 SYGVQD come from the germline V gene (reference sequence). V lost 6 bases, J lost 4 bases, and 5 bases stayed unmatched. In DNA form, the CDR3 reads TGCGCCAGCAGAGCCGGGACAGGGGTCACTGAAGCTTTCTTT. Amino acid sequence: CASRAGTGVTEAFF.

The CDR3 coding sequence is TGCGCCAGCAGCTGGGAGTGGGACAGGAGAAAGAATACGCAGTATTTT. Its translation is CASSWEWDRRKNTQYF. The chain has TRBV5-1 and TRBJ2-3, with 8 bases fitting TRBD1. The CDR3 covers 16 residues. Germline lookup yields CDR1 SGHRS and CDR2 YFSETQ. V lost 3 bases, J lost 7 bases, and 13 bases stayed unmatched.

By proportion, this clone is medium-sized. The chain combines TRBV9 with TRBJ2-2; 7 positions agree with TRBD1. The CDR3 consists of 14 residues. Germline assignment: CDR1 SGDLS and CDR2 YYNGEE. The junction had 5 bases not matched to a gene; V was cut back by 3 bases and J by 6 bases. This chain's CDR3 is CASSARTGAGELFF. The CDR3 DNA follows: TGTGCCAGCAGCGCGAGAACAGGGGCCGGGGAGCTGTTTTTT.

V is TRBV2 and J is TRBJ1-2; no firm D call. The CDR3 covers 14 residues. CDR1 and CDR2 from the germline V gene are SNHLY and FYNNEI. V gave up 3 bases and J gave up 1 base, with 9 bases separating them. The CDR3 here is CASSEALVNYGYTF. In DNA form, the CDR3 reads TGTGCCAGCAGTGAGGCACTGGTTAACTATGGCTACACCTTC.

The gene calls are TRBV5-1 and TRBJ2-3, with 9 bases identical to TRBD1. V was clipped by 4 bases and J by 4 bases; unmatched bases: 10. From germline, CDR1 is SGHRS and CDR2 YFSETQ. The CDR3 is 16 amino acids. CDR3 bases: TGCGCCAGCAGCAGTGGGGGACAGGGCGGTTCAGATACGCAGTATTTT. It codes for CASSSGGQGGSDTQYF.

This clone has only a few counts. CDR3 region: CASSQDGRGGEKLFF. The DNA for the CDR3 is TGTGCCAGCAGCCAAGATGGGAGGGGAGGTGAAAAACTGTTTTTT. The chain links TRBV4-2 to TRBJ1-4; D perhaps matches TRBD1 (5 bases). Trimming took 0 bases from V and 7 from J, leaving 12 bases between them. Per the germline V gene, CDR1 is LGHNA and CDR2 is YNFKEQ. The CDR3 has 15 residues.

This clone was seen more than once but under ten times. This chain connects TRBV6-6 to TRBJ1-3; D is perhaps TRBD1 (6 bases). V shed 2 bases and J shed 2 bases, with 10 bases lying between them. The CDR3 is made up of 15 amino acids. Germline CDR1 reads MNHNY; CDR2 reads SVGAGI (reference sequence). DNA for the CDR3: TGTGCCAGCAGTTACCGGGACATCACTGGAAACACCATATATTTT. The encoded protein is CASSYRDITGNTIYF.

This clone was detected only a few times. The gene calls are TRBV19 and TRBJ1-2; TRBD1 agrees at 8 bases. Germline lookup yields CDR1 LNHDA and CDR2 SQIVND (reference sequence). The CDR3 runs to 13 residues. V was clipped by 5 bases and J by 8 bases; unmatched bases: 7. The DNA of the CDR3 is TGTGCCAGTAGTGCCTCAGGGGGCTGGGGCTACACCTTC. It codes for CASSASGGWGYTF.

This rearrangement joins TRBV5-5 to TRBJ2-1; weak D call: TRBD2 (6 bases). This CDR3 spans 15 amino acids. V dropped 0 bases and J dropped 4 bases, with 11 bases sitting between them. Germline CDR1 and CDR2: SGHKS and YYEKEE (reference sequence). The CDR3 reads CASSLGGGDYNEQFF. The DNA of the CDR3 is TGTGCCAGCAGCTTGGGGGGAGGCGATTACAATGAGCAGTTCTTC.